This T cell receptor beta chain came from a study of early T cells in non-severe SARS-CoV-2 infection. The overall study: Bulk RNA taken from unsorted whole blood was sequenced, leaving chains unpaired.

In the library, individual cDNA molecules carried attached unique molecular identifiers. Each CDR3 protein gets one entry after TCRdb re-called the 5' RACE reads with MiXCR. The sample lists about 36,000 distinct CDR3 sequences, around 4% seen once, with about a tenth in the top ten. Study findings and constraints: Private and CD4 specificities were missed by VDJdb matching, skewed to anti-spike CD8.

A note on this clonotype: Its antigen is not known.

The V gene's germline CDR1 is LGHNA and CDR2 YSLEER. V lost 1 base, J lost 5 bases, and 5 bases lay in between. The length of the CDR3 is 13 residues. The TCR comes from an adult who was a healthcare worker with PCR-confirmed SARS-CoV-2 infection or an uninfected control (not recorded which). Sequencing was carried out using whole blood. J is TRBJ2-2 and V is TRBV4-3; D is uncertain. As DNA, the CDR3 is TGCGCCAGCAGCCAAGGAGAAACCGGGGAGCTGTTTTTT. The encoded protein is CASSQGETGELFF.